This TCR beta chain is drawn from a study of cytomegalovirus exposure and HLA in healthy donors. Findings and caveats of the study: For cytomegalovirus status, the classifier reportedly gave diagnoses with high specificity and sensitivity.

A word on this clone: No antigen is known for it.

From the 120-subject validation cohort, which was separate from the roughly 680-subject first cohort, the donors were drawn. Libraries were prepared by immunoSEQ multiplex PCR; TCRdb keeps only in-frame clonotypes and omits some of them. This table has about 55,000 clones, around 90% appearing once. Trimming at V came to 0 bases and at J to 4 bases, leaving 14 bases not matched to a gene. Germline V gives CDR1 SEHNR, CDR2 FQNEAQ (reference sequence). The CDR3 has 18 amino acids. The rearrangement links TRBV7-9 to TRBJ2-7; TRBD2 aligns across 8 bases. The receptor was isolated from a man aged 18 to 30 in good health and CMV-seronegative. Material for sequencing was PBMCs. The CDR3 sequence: CASSLADKAGGSGYEQYF. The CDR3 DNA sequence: TGTGCCAGCAGCTTAGCGGATAAGGCGGGAGGCTCTGGTTACGAGCAGTACTTC.